Here is one T cell receptor (beta chain) with its context. The sample is drawn from a study of blood T cell repertoires in COVID-19. Measured with immunoSEQ multiplex PCR; TCRdb has only the in-frame clones, and not every one. The table has 200,000 to 250,000 clones, more than 70% seen once. J gave up 7 bases and V 4 bases, and 8 bases lay outside the gene matches. This CDR3 has 14 residues. Germline lookup yields CDR1 MNHEY and CDR2 SMNVEV (reference sequence). Sequences were obtained from peripheral blood. The J gene is TRBJ1-2, the V gene TRBV27, with TRBD1 matching 8 bases. The receptor was isolated from a woman in her sixties with acute or convalescent COVID-19. The CDR3 coding sequence is TGTGCCAGCAGTTCCAGGGGGCCGAGAAGTGGCTACACCTTC. Translated, it gives CASSSRGPRSGYTF.